Listed below are T cell receptor beta chains from one sample, sequenced in a study of control samples from healthy donors and cancer patients. The method was immunoSEQ multiplex PCR; TCRdb's version includes in-frame clones alone and lacks a portion of them. The profile shows about 120,000 clones, roughly 88% of them singletons. Sample: blood. The origin of the receptors is a middle-aged man in good health. The CDR3 runs from the conserved cysteine through the conserved F or W. The D gene is left open where the match is weak. The size entry is marked missing in some rows and otherwise reads once, few, many or a size class.

J,size,V,D,DNA,CDR3
TRBJ2-4,.,TRBV27,TRBD1,TGTGCCAGCAGTTTCATGGGACAGGCGCGGTGCTTC,CASSFMGQARCF
TRBJ1-6,.,TRBV12-5,TRBD1,TGTGCTAGTGGTTCACAGGGGCTTTCACCCCTCCACTTT,CASGSQGLSPLHF
TRBJ1-2,.,TRBV25-1,.,TGTGCCAGCAGTGAATCGGGGGTCTTGGCTGGTTATGGCTACACCTTC,CASSESGVLAGYGYTF
TRBJ1-1,medium-sized,TRBV19,.,TGTGCCAGTAGTATAGGGTCCACTTTTGAAGCTTTCTTT,CASSIGSTFEAFF
TRBJ1-1,.,TRBV7-3,.,TGTGCCAGCAGCTTATCCCCCGGGGGGCAGGGAGGGGAAGCTTTCTTT,CASSLSPGGQGGEAFF
TRBJ2-3,.,TRBV24-1,.,TGTGCCACCAGTGACCCTATCTCAGATAGCCGCACAGATACGCAGTATTTT,CATSDPISDSRTDTQYF
TRBJ1-2,few,TRBV30,TRBD1,TGTGCCTGGAGTGTACGATCAGGGGGCGCGTCTGGCTACACCTTC,CAWSVRSGGASGYTF
TRBJ2-1,.,TRBV19,TRBD2,TGTGCCAGTGCCAGGAGACTAGCCTCCTACAATGAGCAGTTCTTC,CASARRLASYNEQFF
TRBJ2-2,.,TRBV6-5,TRBD1,TGTGCCAGCAGGGCAGGGGGCGGTACCGGGGAGCTGTTTTTT,CASRAGGGTGELFF
TRBJ1-2,.,TRBV7-2,.,TGTGCCAGCAGCTATCCGGGACTCAACTATGGCTACACCTTC,CASSYPGLNYGYTF
TRBJ1-5,once,TRBV7-9,.,TGTGCCAGCAGCCTACAGGGAGGTCAGCCCCAGCATTTT,CASSLQGGQPQHF
TRBJ1-2,.,TRBV19,.,TGTGCCAGTAGTGTTGGCCAGGAGGCCGCTAAGGGCTACACCTTC,CASSVGQEAAKGYTF
TRBJ2-4,once,TRBV30,TRBD2,TGTGCCTGGAGTTGGGCTAGCGGGGGGGAAAACATTCAGTACTTC,CAWSWASGGENIQYF
TRBJ1-3,once,TRBV18,.,TGTGCCAGCTCACCACTTGCCCCAGACTCTGGAAACACCATATATTTT,CASSPLAPDSGNTIYF
TRBJ2-4,.,TRBV18,TRBD2,TGTGCCAGCTCTAGCGGCGCGGGGGTGCCCAAAAACATTCAGTACTTC,CASSSGAGVPKNIQYF
TRBJ1-2,.,TRBV19,.,TGTGCCAGTAGTATGACTCATACCTGGACAGAGACTTTTGGCTACACCTTC,CASSMTHTWTETFGYTF
TRBJ1-2,.,TRBV2,.,TGTGCCAGCAGGTTAGGGGATGGCTACACCTTC,CASRLGDGYTF
TRBJ1-3,.,TRBV7-9,.,TGTGCCAGCAGCTTGAGGGGAGACTCTGGAAACACCATATATTTT,CASSLRGDSGNTIYF
TRBJ2-6,few,TRBV18,TRBD1,TGTGCCAGCTCATTGGAGGGACAGGGGGCCGGTGGGGCCAACGTCCTGACTTTC,CASSLEGQGAGGANVLTF
TRBJ1-4,.,TRBV19,.,TGTGCCAGTAGACCATACATGACGGCAGAAAAACTGTTTTTT,CASRPYMTAEKLFF
TRBJ2-3,.,TRBV6-6,TRBD2,TGTGCCAGCAGTCAGGGACTAGCGGGGTCTGGGGATACGCAGTATTTT,CASSQGLAGSGDTQYF
TRBJ1-1,.,TRBV30,.,TGTGCCTGGAGTGTGGGGGTCACTGAAGCTTTCTTT,CAWSVGVTEAFF
TRBJ1-5,.,TRBV24-1,.,TGTGCCACCAGTGATCCCCCGGAAGGGGATCGTAATCAGCCCCAGCATTTT,CATSDPPEGDRNQPQHF
TRBJ1-6,.,TRBV2,.,TGTGCCAGCAGGGATAGAGGGACCGGCTATAATTCACCCCTCCACTTT,CASRDRGTGYNSPLHF
TRBJ1-6,once,TRBV5-1,.,TGCGCCAGCAGCAGCCAAGGGAAATGGAATTCACCCCTCCACTTT,CASSSQGKWNSPLHF
TRBJ2-3,.,TRBV5-5,.,TGTGCCAGCAGCTTGGTACAGTACACAGATACGCAGTATTTT,CASSLVQYTDTQYF
TRBJ1-5,.,TRBV7-9,.,TGTGCCAGCAGCCCAGGGGCGAGCAATCAGCCCCAGCATTTT,CASSPGASNQPQHF
TRBJ2-7,.,TRBV13,.,TGTGCCAGCAGCGCAGGGGTTGAGCAGTACTTC,CASSAGVEQYF
TRBJ1-1,.,TRBV5-8,.,TGTGCCAGCAGCTTGGAAGAGGACTTAAACACTGAAGCTTTCTTT,CASSLEEDLNTEAFF
TRBJ1-1,.,TRBV12-2,.,TGTGCAAGTCGCTTAGGGAGGGGGCCAAACCGCCCGGGAGCTTTCTTT,CASRLGRGPNRPGAFF
TRBJ1-5,.,TRBV6-2/TRBV6-3,TRBD1,TGTGCCAGCAGTTACGGGGGACAGGGGTGGAATCAGCCCCAGCATTTT,CASSYGGQGWNQPQHF
TRBJ1-5,once,TRBV19,TRBD1,TGTGCCAGTAGCGCGGGACAGGGGGGTAATCAGCCCCAGCATTTT,CASSAGQGGNQPQHF
TRBJ2-2,few,TRBV24-1,.,TGTGCCACCAGATTCGGGGACACCGGGGAGCTGTTTTTT,CATRFGDTGELFF
TRBJ1-1,.,TRBV7-2,.,TGTGCCAGCAGGGTACAAATGAACACTGAAGCTTTCTTT,CASRVQMNTEAFF
TRBJ1-1,.,TRBV11-3,.,TGTGCCAGCAGCTTCAGTGGGGCAGCGAACACTGAAGCTTTCTTT,CASSFSGAANTEAFF
TRBJ1-5,few,TRBV11-3,.,TGTGCCAGCAGCTTAGTATCGGCGGATAGCAATCAGCCCCAGCATTTT,CASSLVSADSNQPQHF
TRBJ1-1,.,TRBV11-2,.,TGTGCCAGCAGCTTAGACGTAGGGGGGGCTGAAGCTTTCTTT,CASSLDVGGAEAFF
TRBJ1-1,.,TRBV19,.,TGTGCCAGTAGTATCAGGGAAAACACTGAAGCTTTCTTT,CASSIRENTEAFF
TRBJ1-2,.,TRBV6-5,.,TGTGCCAGCCGATACGCGGACAGTCCTAACTATGGCTACACCTTC,CASRYADSPNYGYTF
TRBJ2-7,.,TRBV30,.,TGTGCCTGGAGTGTCCTGGGGGCTAACTACGAGCAGTACTTC,CAWSVLGANYEQYF
TRBJ1-2,.,TRBV4-1,.,TGCGCCAGCAGCCAAGATGCGGTAAACTATGGCTACACCTTC,CASSQDAVNYGYTF
TRBJ2-7,.,TRBV5-1,TRBD1,TGCGCCAGCAGCTGGGACAGGGGGCAGCTTGACGAGCAGTACTTC,CASSWDRGQLDEQYF
TRBJ2-7,.,TRBV6-2/TRBV6-3,TRBD2,TGTGCCAGCAGTTCCACCGGGACTAGGAGCGAGCAGTACTTC,CASSSTGTRSEQYF
TRBJ1-6,.,TRBV18,.,TGTGCCAGCTTACGCGGGGGCTTGGAATCACCCCTCCACTTT,CASLRGGLESPLHF
TRBJ2-3,.,TRBV2,.,TGTGCCAGCAGGGGGGGGGCCAGAGATACGCAGTATTTT,CASRGGARDTQYF
TRBJ2-7,few,TRBV2,TRBD1,TGTGCCAGCAGTTGGGCAGGGGGAAACTACGAGCAGTACTTC,CASSWAGGNYEQYF
TRBJ1-5,.,TRBV6-1,.,TGTGCCAGCAGTGAATCCCGAAACAATCAGCCCCAGCATTTT,CASSESRNNQPQHF
TRBJ2-7,.,TRBV20-1,.,TGCAGTGCTAGTTGGGGGGGGGCCTCCTACGAGCAGTACTTC,CSASWGGASYEQYF
TRBJ2-7,.,TRBV9,TRBD2,TGTGCCCGCAGCTCGGGGGGGGGTACCGCCTACGAGCAGTACTTC,CARSSGGGTAYEQYF
TRBJ1-6,.,TRBV30,TRBD1,TGTGCCTGGGACAGGGAGTATTCACCCCTCCACTTT,CAWDREYSPLHF
TRBJ1-2,few,TRBV6-6,TRBD1,TGTGCCAGCAGTTACATAGGGACAGCTAACTATGGCTACACCTTC,CASSYIGTANYGYTF
TRBJ2-7,few,TRBV5-6,TRBD1,TGTGCCAGCAGCAGGGACAGTTACGAGCAGTACTTC,CASSRDSYEQYF
TRBJ2-7,.,TRBV27,TRBD2,TGTGCCAGCAGTTTATCTCGTACTAGCGGGGGGAGTCACGAGCAGTACTTC,CASSLSRTSGGSHEQYF
TRBJ1-1,few,TRBV6-2/TRBV6-3,.,TGTGCCAGCAGTTACTCTGGGGGGGCAGCTGAAGCTTTCTTT,CASSYSGGAAEAFF
TRBJ1-3,.,TRBV3-1/TRBV3-2,.,TGTGCCAGCAGCCAAGACGGGTTCCGAAACACCATATATTTT,CASSQDGFRNTIYF
TRBJ2-7,.,TRBV3-1/TRBV3-2,.,TGTGCCAGCAGCCAAGGACATACAAGCTCCTACGAGCAGTACTTC,CASSQGHTSSYEQYF
TRBJ1-5,.,TRBV18,.,TGTGCCAGCTCACCTTTTAACAGTCCGGGCAATCAGCCCCAGCATTTT,CASSPFNSPGNQPQHF
TRBJ1-1,once,TRBV10-1,TRBD1,TGCGCCAGCATTGAGACAGGGGACGAGAACACTGAAGCTTTCTTT,CASIETGDENTEAFF
TRBJ1-6,.,TRBV19,TRBD1,TGTGCCAGCCGCGGACAGGGGGATAATTCACCCCTCCACTTT,CASRGQGDNSPLHF
TRBJ2-1,.,TRBV6-5,TRBD2,TGTGCCAGCAGTAGCGCGGGGGAGGGCCACAATGAGCAGTTCTTC,CASSSAGEGHNEQFF